Following are 27 T cell receptor beta chains from one sample sequenced in a study of T cells in Graves' hyperthyroidism and ophthalmopathy (dated by TCRdb to between 2017 and 2020). The library was made by multiplex PCR. Instrument used: Illumina HiSeq 2000. The TCR beta CDR3 regions were amplified from RNA transcripts. The TCR CDR3 was subjected to a first round of RT-PCR using the HTBI primer set and the Qiagen OneStep RT-PCR kit. TCRdb itself trimmed the public reads at Q25 with fastp, ran MiXCR and retained productive beta chains. Rows merge per CDR3 protein into single entries with the most common DNA and genes. The sample data list over 700,000 distinct CDR3 sequences, and about a third of these were observed just once. In total, the top ten clones hold around 32% of the sample. Material: blood. The receptors shown here come from a middle-aged woman with Graves' hyperthyroidism.

This clonotype was found once. Possible read error: a much larger clone is one base away. The V and J genes are TRBV7-3 and TRBJ2-5; 8 nucleotides align to TRBD2. CDR3 size: 15 residues. Germline V CDR1 and CDR2: SGHTA, FQGTGA. The CDR3 reads CASSPVTGGLETQHF. CDR3 nucleotides: TGTGCCAGCAGCCCCGTAACGGGAGGGTTAGAGACCCAGCACTTC.

The rearrangement uses TRBV7-2 and TRBJ2-7, with a possible D match to TRBD2 (7 bases). The DNA end is more similar to TRBJ2-1, so the J call may be wrong. Germline V lookup: CDR1 SGHTA, CDR2 FQGNSA. This CDR3 has 13 residues. The CDR3 spells CAAGAGVINEQFF. The DNA for the CDR3 is TGTGCCGCGGGGGCGGGAGTCATCAATGAGCAGTTCTTC.

This clonotype showed up just a few times. V and J are TRBV20-1 and TRBJ1-2, with TRBD1 identical over 10 bases. V lost 5 bases to trimming and J lost 1 base; unmatched junction nucleotides: 10. This CDR3 contains 16 residues. Germline loops: CDR1 DFQATT, CDR2 SNEGSKA (reference sequence). The CDR3 DNA sequence: TGCAGTGCTGTACCGGGACAGGGGATATATAACTATGGCTACACCTTC. Its protein is CSAVPGQGIYNYGYTF.

The chain has TRBV5-1 and TRBJ1-1; unclear D gene. The germline V gene encodes CDR1 SGHRS and CDR2 YFSETQ. V was trimmed by 5 bases and J by 0 bases, leaving 11 bases between them. This CDR3 is built from 14 residues. The CDR3 region is CASSLQSMNTEAFF. The CDR3 nucleotides read TGCGCCAGCAGTCTTCAATCTATGAACACTGAAGCTTTCTTT. The full variable domain, in which reference TRBV5-1 and TRBJ1-1 provide the parts outside the CDR3, is KAGVTQTPRYLIKTRGQQVTLSCSPISGHRSVSWYQQTPGQGLQFLFEYFSETQRNKGNFPGRFSGRQFSNSRSEMNVSTLELGDSALYLCASSLQSMNTEAFFGQGTRLTVV.

The chain recombines TRBV13 with TRBJ1-2, with D unresolved. V was shortened by 5 bases and J by 4 bases, with 17 bases between the two germline ends. The CDR3 has 15 amino acids. CDR1 PRHDT and CDR2 FYEKMQ come from the germline V gene (reference sequence). The CDR3 DNA sequence: TGTGCCAGCAGCCCCGTAGAGAACAGAACCTATGGCTACACCTTC. Encoded protein: CASSPVENRTYGYTF.

This clonotype was detected many times. V usage is TRBV4-3 and J usage is TRBJ2-7; D assignment may be TRBD1 or TRBD2 (5 bases each). V lost 4 bases and J 4 bases, leaving 14 bases between the germline ends. The CDR3 has 14 residues. The V gene's germline CDR1 is LGHNA and CDR2 YSLEER. CDR3 sequence: CASSPMGRGYEQYF. CDR3 sequence (DNA): TGCGCCAGCAGCCCTATGGGACGGGGATACGAGCAGTACTTC.

Points on this clonotype: Being one base from a much bigger clone, this may be a read error. This rearrangement joins TRBV10-3 to TRBJ2-2, with unresolved D. The germline V and J ends were trimmed by 4 bases and 6 bases, with 3 bases remaining between them. This CDR3 region has 11 residues. Germline V gene data show CDR1 as ENHRY and CDR2 as SYGVKD. CDR3 sequence (DNA): TGTGCCATCAGTGGGGCCGGGGAGCTGTTTTTT. Translated: CAISGAGELFF.

This clonotype was seen ten or more times. The chain uses TRBV19 and TRBJ1-5; 7 positions agree with TRBD1. The J segment lost 3 bases and the V segment lost 6 bases, leaving 8 bases of the junction unmatched. From germline, CDR1 is LNHDA and CDR2 SQIVND (reference sequence). CDR3 size: 15 residues. The CDR3 spells CASSPPDRTNQPQHF. CDR3 nucleotide sequence: TGTGCCAGTAGCCCCCCGGACAGGACCAATCAGCCCCAGCATTTT.

This clonotype appeared a few times. V gene TRBV14 combines with J gene TRBJ2-7; 7 bases are a match to TRBD2. Germline V lookup: CDR1 SGHDN, CDR2 FVKESK. J gave up 4 bases and V 2 bases, and 5 bases lay outside the gene matches. The CDR3 loop spans 14 amino acids. The CDR3 DNA reads TGTGCCAGCAGCCAAAACTTCGGGGGGTACGAGCAGTACTTC. This sequence encodes CASSQNFGGYEQYF.

This clonotype has just a few counts. The chain combines TRBV7-2 with TRBJ2-7; possibly TRBD2 for D (6 bases). CDR3 length: 16 residues. Per germline, CDR1 SGHTA and CDR2 FQGNSA. Trimming cost V 5 bases and J 2 bases, with 19 bases left between them. CDR3 sequence reads: CASSPEGLRLPYEQYF. Here the CDR3 DNA reads TGTGCCAGCAGCCCAGAGGGACTCCGCCTACCCTACGAGCAGTACTTC.

The chain combines TRBV19 with TRBJ1-5, with 10 bases lining up with TRBD1. The J segment lost 7 bases and the V segment lost 6 bases, leaving 12 bases of the junction unmatched. The CDR3 covers 16 residues. Germline V gene data show CDR1 as LNHDA and CDR2 as SQIVND (reference sequence). The CDR3 spells CASSLPPGQGWQPQHF. The CDR3, as DNA: TGTGCCAGTAGCCTCCCTCCGGGACAGGGGTGGCAGCCCCAGCATTTT. Together with reference TRBV19 and TRBJ1-5, the CDR3 gives the full variable domain: DGGITQSPKYLFRKEGQNVTLSCEQNLNHDAMYWYRQDPGQGLRLIYYSQIVNDFQKGDIAEGYSVSREKKESFPLTVTSAQKNPTAFYLCASSLPPGQGWQPQHFGDGTRLSIL.

The chain joins TRBV29-1 to TRBJ2-7; TRBD2 is a possible D gene (6 bases). The germline V and J ends were trimmed by 8 bases and 5 bases, with 13 bases remaining between them. Germline V CDR1 and CDR2: SQVTM, ANQGSEA. This CDR3 region has 11 residues. DNA of the CDR3: TGCAGCCCGGGACCGGGGGACGAGCAGTACTTC. Protein: CSPGPGDEQYF.

Comment on this clonotype: A much larger clone lies one base from this, so it may be a read error. The genes are TRBV10-3 and TRBJ2-5; TRBD1 might be the D (5 bases). CDR3 length: 15 amino acids. Germline CDR1 ENHRY, CDR2 SYGVKD. The CDR3 DNA is TGTGCCAGCAGTTCCCCCGGCAGGGCATTGGGGACCCAGTACTTC. Its translation is CASSSPGRALGTQYF.

The V and J genes are TRBV6-5 and TRBJ2-7; 7 bases agree with TRBD1. Germline loops: CDR1 MNHEY, CDR2 SVGAGI. The trim removed 0 bases at V and 2 bases at J, leaving 13 bases unmatched. This CDR3 spans 18 amino acids. The CDR3 sequence is CASSYSSPWGQITYEQYF. The CDR3 DNA follows: TGTGCCAGCAGTTACTCGTCCCCATGGGGACAGATCACCTACGAGCAGTACTTC.

In this sample, this clonotype turned up a few times. The chain combines TRBV6-6 with TRBJ1-2; 7 nucleotides match TRBD1. The germline gives CDR1 MNHNY, CDR2 SVGAGI (reference sequence). The CDR3 loop spans 13 amino acids. J lost 6 bases, V lost 11 bases, and 12 bases had no gene match. CDR3 sequence reads: CAQRPAGGNGYTF. The CDR3 DNA follows: TGTGCCCAGCGTCCGGCAGGGGGTAATGGCTACACCTTC.

Only one count was recorded for this clonotype. Germline and junction disagree at one end, which may indicate a read error. This chain uses TRBV10-1 with TRBJ2-7, with D possibly being TRBD1 (6 bases). The CDR3 is 16 amino acids. Germline CDR1 and CDR2: WNHNN and SYGVQD (reference sequence). CDR3 sequence: CASSLAVAGATYEQYF. The CDR3, as DNA: TGTGCCAGCAGCTTGGCCGTGGCAGGGGCAACCTACGAGCAGTACTTC.

The rearrangement joins TRBV6-5 to TRBJ2-5; 13 bases line up with TRBD2. Germline CDR1 is MNHEY and CDR2 is SVGAGI. Germline trimming cut 6 bases from V and 7 bases from J; bases unmatched to any gene: 11. The CDR3 is 16 amino acids. This chain's CDR3 is CASSQVTSGGGSTQYF. In nucleotides, the CDR3 is TGTGCCAGCAGCCAAGTCACTAGCGGGGGGGGGTCGACCCAGTACTTC.

In this sample, this clonotype turned up a few times. The chain employs TRBV4-1 and TRBJ1-1, with D tentatively TRBD1 (5 bases). V gave up 6 bases and J gave up 4 bases, with 24 bases separating them. The CDR3 extends over 17 amino acids. Germline CDR1 reads MGHRA; CDR2 reads YSYEKL. The CDR3 DNA reads TGCGCCAGCAGTCCCGCGGGGTTTGGGCAGGGAGGCACTGAAGCTTTCTTT. Protein sequence: CASSPAGFGQGGTEAFF.

The chain couples TRBV20-1 to TRBJ2-2; maybe TRBD1 (5 bases). CDR1 is DFQATT and CDR2 is SNEGSKA in the germline V gene (reference sequence). This CDR3 contains 12 residues. V lost 8 bases to trimming and J lost 1 base, with 8 bases between them. CDR3 protein: CSITGNTGELFF. CDR3 nucleotides: TGCAGTATCACAGGGAACACCGGGGAGCTGTTTTTT.

The rearrangement links TRBV6-5 to TRBJ2-6; D is unresolved. This CDR3 is built from 15 residues. From germline, CDR1 is MNHEY and CDR2 SVGAGI. Trimming took 4 bases from V and 0 from J, leaving 7 bases between them. For the CDR3, the DNA is TGTGCCAGCAGTTGGACCTCCTCTGGGGCCAACGTCCTGACTTTC. This translates into CASSWTSSGANVLTF.

This clonotype was seen repeatedly, ten times or more. The rearrangement links TRBV20-1 to TRBJ2-5; 8 nucleotides align to TRBD2. The germline V gene encodes CDR1 DFQATT and CDR2 SNEGSKA (reference sequence). V lost 3 bases and J lost 3; bases outside the gene matches: 3. The CDR3 has 13 residues. In nucleotides, the CDR3 is TGCAGTGCTAGGGTAGCGGGGAAAGAGACCCAGTACTTC. This encodes CSARVAGKETQYF.

This clonotype has at least ten counts. This chain's CDR3 is CASSSPLGSGRAVKTQYF. CDR3 in DNA: TGTGCCAGCAGCTCCCCTCTCGGTAGCGGGAGGGCCGTAAAGACCCAGTACTTC. The chain couples TRBV7-9 to TRBJ2-5, with 11 bases matching TRBD2. Germline values: CDR1 SEHNR, CDR2 FQNEAQ (reference sequence). V trimming: 4 bases; J trimming: 6 bases; junction bases outside the gene matches: 16. This CDR3 is built from 18 residues.

As regards this clonotype: This clone may be a read error of a much larger clone one base away. This rearrangement joins TRBV7-9 to TRBJ1-6; TRBD1 aligns across 7 bases. This CDR3 has 14 amino acids. Germline CDR1 reads SEHNR; CDR2 reads FQNEAQ (reference sequence). The CDR3 reads CAGSLGTDNSPLHF. DNA for the CDR3: TGTGCCGGCAGCTTAGGGACAGATAATTCACCCCTCCACTTT.

In this sample, this clonotype turned up many times. Given a much more abundant clone one base away, this may be a read error. The chain uses TRBV5-8 and TRBJ1-2; D gene ambiguous. CDR1 is SGHTS and CDR2 is YDEGEE in the germline V gene. This CDR3 contains 12 residues. Trimming pared 0 bases from V and 4 bases from J, leaving 4 bases between. CDR3 residues: CASSLDAYGYTF. The CDR3 DNA follows: TGTGCCAGCAGCTTGGACGCCTATGGCTACACCTTC. Full variable domain (remainder filled in from reference TRBV5-8 and TRBJ1-2): EAGVTQSPTHLIKTRGQQATLRCSPISGHTSVYWYQQALGLGLQFLLWYDEGEERNRGNFPPRFSGRQFPNYSSELNVNALELEDSALYLCASSLDAYGYTFGSGTRLTVV.

This chain links TRBV19 with TRBJ1-5, with 8 bases that match TRBD1. The CDR3 is 15 residues long. From germline, CDR1 is LNHDA and CDR2 SQIVND (reference sequence). The V gene end was trimmed by 3 bases and the J gene end by 4 bases; junction bases not matched to a gene: 5. The CDR3 protein is CASSMKGQANQPQHF. The CDR3 DNA reads as TGTGCCAGTAGTATGAAGGGACAGGCGAATCAGCCCCAGCATTTT.

The chain couples TRBV6-5 to TRBJ1-5, with a possible D match to TRBD1 (6 bases). V lost 6 bases, J lost 6 bases, and 21 bases lay in between. The CDR3 is 16 amino acids. Germline assignment: CDR1 MNHEY and CDR2 SVGAGI. CDR3 sequence (DNA): TGTGCCAGCAGCCCGGAGATGCGGGGGGCAATTCAGCCCCAGCATTTT. Translating it yields CASSPEMRGAIQPQHF.

The chain uses TRBV7-2 and TRBJ1-1; maybe TRBD1 (5 bases). CDR1 and CDR2 from the germline V gene are SGHTA and FQGNSA. Trimming removed 1 base from V and 10 bases from J, with 16 bases in between. The CDR3 has 14 residues. CDR3 in DNA: TGTGCCAGCAGCTTAGTTGGGGGAGGAGGGAGAGCTTTCTTT. It specifies CASSLVGGGGRAFF.